The clone carrying this T cell receptor beta chain was recorded only once. The CDR3 loop spans 15 amino acids. In germline, CDR1 is MNHEY, CDR2 SVGAGI. With 7 bases removed from V and 3 bases from J, the gap between germline ends came to 16 bases. Assay: immunoSEQ multiplex PCR; the TCRdb copy retains only in-frame clones and omits some. The sample lists 45,000 or so clones, roughly four fifths occurring once. This record belongs to a study of OX40 agonist ivuxolimab in advanced cancers. The material was CD4+ or CD8+ T cells sorted from blood, obtained in a trial of the OX40 agonist ivuxolimab. The chain has TRBV6-5 and TRBJ1-3, with D tentatively TRBD1 (5 bases). The receptor was derived from an adult with an advanced solid tumor such as melanoma, head and neck, liver or kidney cancer. CDR3 bases: TGTGCCAGCATGCGTCAAGGGACGCTTGGAAACACCATATATTTT. Its protein product is CASMRQGTLGNTIYF.